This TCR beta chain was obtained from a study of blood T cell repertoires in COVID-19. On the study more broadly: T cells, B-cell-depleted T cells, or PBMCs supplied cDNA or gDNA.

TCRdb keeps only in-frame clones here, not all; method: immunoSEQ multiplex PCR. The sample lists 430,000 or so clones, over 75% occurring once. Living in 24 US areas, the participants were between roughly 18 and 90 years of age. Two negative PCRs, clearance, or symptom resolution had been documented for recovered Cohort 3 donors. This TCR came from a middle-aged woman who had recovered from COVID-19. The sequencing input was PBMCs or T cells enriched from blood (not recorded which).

The CDR3 DNA follows: TGTGCCAGCAGGAGATTTCCGGACAGGGTAGAGACCCAGTACTTC. Translating gives CASRRFPDRVETQYF. The chain has TRBV6-5 and TRBJ2-5; 8 bases map to TRBD1. The CDR3 runs to 15 residues. Losses at the gene ends were 6 bases for V and 4 bases for J; bases not matched to a gene: 10. Germline V gene lookup returns CDR1 MNHEY and CDR2 SVGAGI.